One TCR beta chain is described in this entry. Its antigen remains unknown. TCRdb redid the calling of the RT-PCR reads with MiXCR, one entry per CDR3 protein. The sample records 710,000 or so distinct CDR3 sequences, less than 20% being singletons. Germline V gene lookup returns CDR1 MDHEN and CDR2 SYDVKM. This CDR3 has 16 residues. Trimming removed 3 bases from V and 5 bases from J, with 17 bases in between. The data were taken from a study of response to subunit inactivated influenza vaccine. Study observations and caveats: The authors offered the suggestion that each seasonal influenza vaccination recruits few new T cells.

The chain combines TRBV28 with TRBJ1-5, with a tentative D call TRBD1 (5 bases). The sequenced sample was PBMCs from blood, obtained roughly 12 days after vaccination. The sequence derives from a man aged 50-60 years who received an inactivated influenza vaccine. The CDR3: CASSFRGSSFYQPQHF. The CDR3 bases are TGTGCCAGCAGTTTTAGGGGCTCTTCCTTCTATCAGCCCCAGCATTTT.